Below, one TCR beta chain is given with its context. Germline lookup yields CDR1 MDHEN and CDR2 SYDVKM. This CDR3 has 13 amino acids. V was clipped by 9 bases and J by 7 bases; unmatched bases: 8. Profiling relied on immunoSEQ multiplex PCR, and the TCRdb table lists in-frame clones only, not all of them. Seen here are hundreds of thousands of clones, 85% to 90% observed once, and the top ten hold around 1%. This sample was taken from a study of blood T cell repertoires in COVID-19. Sequencing input: PBMCs or T cells enriched from blood (not recorded which). The source of this sequence is a man between 18 and 35 years old who had recovered from COVID-19. The chain uses TRBV28 and TRBJ1-5, with 8 bases fitting TRBD1. The CDR3 sequence: CASQGQGGQPQHF. CDR3 DNA: TGTGCCAGTCAAGGACAGGGAGGGCAGCCCCAGCATTTT.